This TCR beta chain stems from a study of T cell repertoires in cytomegalovirus infection. Notes on this clonotype: Its antigen is still unknown.

Trimming pared 1 base from V and 12 bases from J, leaving 7 bases between. CDR1 LGHNT and CDR2 FRNRAP come from the germline V gene. The CDR3 covers 12 residues. TCRdb itself ran the reads through MiXCR, one entry per CDR3 protein. Of 700,000 to 900,000 distinct CDR3 sequences listed, roughly 29% are singletons. This TCR was sampled from a human donor in good health (CMV status not recorded). Some clones in this sample may be carry-over from other donors' samples. The chain recombines TRBV12-5 with TRBJ1-6; D is ambiguous. The sequencing here drew on cultured CD8+ T cells from PBMCs, taken from culture after CMV antigen stimulation. CDR3 amino acids: CASGLGEEPLHF. In nucleotides, the CDR3 is TGTGCTAGTGGTTTGGGTGAGGAACCCCTCCACTTT.